This TCR beta chain appears in the sequencing data of a study of cytomegalovirus exposure and HLA in healthy donors. The PCR contained 60 Vbeta and 13 Jbeta primers. Produced via immunoSEQ multiplex PCR; TCRdb's table is partial and in-frame only. Of some 130,000 clones in the sample, approximately 9% were seen once. The CDR3 sequence is 14 residues long. The receptor was isolated from a woman in her 40s in good health and CMV-seropositive. The V gene is TRBV21-1, the J gene TRBJ1-6; TRBD1, the D gene given by the table, was not confirmed from the DNA. TRBV21-1 is described as a pseudogene. The sample comprised PBMCs. The chain's CDR3 is CASSAWTGNIPLHF. The CDR3 bases are TGTGCCAGCAGCGCCTGGACAGGGAATATTCCCCTCCACTTT.